These 24 T cell receptor beta chains share one sample of origin, sequenced in a study of cytomegalovirus exposure and HLA in healthy donors (dated by TCRdb to about 2017). Preparation of the library involved the immunoSEQ multiplex PCR assay. As stored in TCRdb, this immuneACCESS dataset retains in-frame rearrangements with V and J assigned. A fraction of the clones does not appear; measured against another copy, unresolved V genes explain less than half of the discrepancy, and the remainder lacks a known reason. The sample table contains about 56,000 clones; only one count was recorded for about 92% of them. The top ten clonotypes cover 1.7% of the sample. Sequencing was done on a sample of PBMCs. The source is a woman aged 18 to 35 in good health and CMV-seropositive.

The chain combines TRBV5-6 with TRBJ1-1, with unresolved D. Germline V lookup: CDR1 SGHDT, CDR2 YYEEEE. The CDR3 is 15 amino acids. V was pared by 3 bases and J by 3 bases, with 15 bases between. CDR3 region: CASSSPHGPDTEAFF. The CDR3 DNA reads TGTGCCAGCAGCTCGCCCCATGGGCCAGACACTGAAGCTTTCTTT.

The V call is TRBV20-1, the J call TRBJ1-2, with a weak D call TRBD1 (6 bases). Germline CDR1 and CDR2: DFQATT and SNEGSKA (reference sequence). V was cut by 7 bases and J by 10 bases, with 16 bases left in between. The CDR3 length is 11 residues. The CDR3 spells CSGPVQGYYTF. The CDR3 DNA is TGCAGTGGCCCGGTGCAGGGGTACTACACCTTC.

The V and J genes are TRBV5-1 and TRBJ2-3, with 13 bases matching TRBD2. Looked up from germline, CDR1 is SGHRS and CDR2 is YFSETQ. This CDR3 region has 16 residues. With 2 bases clipped from V and 2 bases from J, the junction kept 2 bases outside the gene matches. CDR3 sequence reads: CASSLLAGGTTDTQYF. Written as DNA, the CDR3 is TGCGCCAGCAGCTTACTAGCGGGGGGGACCACAGATACGCAGTATTTT.

V is TRBV15 and J is TRBJ2-7; D is unclear. CDR3 length: 15 amino acids. Germline CDR1 reads LNHNV; CDR2 reads YYDKDF (reference sequence). Trimming took 0 bases from V and 0 from J, leaving 9 bases between them. The DNA of the CDR3 is TGTGCCACCAGCAGAGATAAAGACACCTCCTACGAGCAGTACTTC. It translates to CATSRDKDTSYEQYF.

V usage is TRBV2 and J usage is TRBJ1-4; D unresolved. Germline V gene lookup returns CDR1 SNHLY and CDR2 FYNNEI. The CDR3 has 15 residues. The V gene lost 4 bases and the J gene lost 7 bases, with 16 bases spanning the gap. CDR3 bases: TGTGCCAGCAGTGCCATCCGGGTTCTAAGTGAAAAACTGTTTTTT. Translation: CASSAIRVLSEKLFF.

The V and J genes are TRBV14 and TRBJ1-1, with D possibly TRBD1 on 5 matching bases. CDR1 and CDR2 from the germline V gene are SGHDN and FVKESK. The CDR3 consists of 14 residues. V was shortened by 6 bases and J by 3 bases, with 14 bases between the two germline ends. For the CDR3, the DNA is TGTGCCAGCAGAAGGGGAAACTGGCACACTGAAGCTTTCTTT. Translation gives CASRRGNWHTEAFF.

The chain links TRBV5-6 to TRBJ1-2; 9 nucleotides line up with TRBD1. The germline V gene encodes CDR1 SGHDT and CDR2 YYEEEE. This CDR3 is 15 amino acids long. After removal of 5 bases from V and 8 bases from J, the junction contained 13 bases not matched to a gene. The CDR3: CASSSRDRELGGYTF. The CDR3 DNA is TGTGCCAGCAGTAGCAGGGACAGGGAATTGGGGGGCTACACCTTC.

The CDR3 nucleotides read TGCGCCAGCAGCTTCGGGGCGGGAATATACAATGAGCAGTTCTTC. This encodes CASSFGAGIYNEQFF. The chain couples TRBV5-1 to TRBJ2-1, with D maybe TRBD2 (6 bases). Trimming pared 2 bases from V and 4 bases from J, leaving 13 bases between. Per germline, CDR1 SGHRS and CDR2 YFSETQ. The CDR3 totals 15 residues.

This clone was detected only once. J is TRBJ2-7 and V is TRBV5-8; 10 bases are a match to TRBD1. V lost 2 bases to trimming and J lost 2 bases; unmatched junction nucleotides: 7. Germline CDR1 is SGHTS and CDR2 is YDEGEE. CDR3 length: 16 amino acids. Written as DNA, the CDR3 is TGTGCCAGCAGCTTCCCCCCAGGGACAGGGGCCTACGAGCAGTACTTC. Residues: CASSFPPGTGAYEQYF.

The J gene is TRBJ2-7, the V gene TRBV18; 8 bases match TRBD1. Germline CDR1 is KGHSH and CDR2 is LQKENI. Losses at the gene ends were 2 bases for V and 5 bases for J; bases not matched to a gene: 5. CDR3 size: 14 residues. CDR3 nucleotide sequence: TGTGCCAGCTCACCATCCAGGGGGCTCCACGAGCAGTACTTC. Translated, it gives CASSPSRGLHEQYF.

The chain links TRBV19 to TRBJ1-5; maybe TRBD1 (5 bases). The CDR3 runs to 12 residues. Per germline, CDR1 LNHDA and CDR2 SQIVND (reference sequence). With 8 bases removed from V and 0 bases from J, the gap between germline ends came to 5 bases. CDR3 sequence: CASQGSNQPQHF. The CDR3 DNA follows: TGTGCCAGTCAGGGTAGCAATCAGCCCCAGCATTTT.

The chain uses TRBV27 and TRBJ1-1; a possible D gene is TRBD1 (5 bases). V lost 2 bases and J lost 6, with 19 bases in between. Germline CDR1 and CDR2: MNHEY and SMNVEV (reference sequence). The CDR3 sequence is 16 residues long. The CDR3 region is CASSLSPTGGVSEAFF. CDR3 sequence (DNA): TGTGCCAGCAGTTTAAGCCCCACAGGTGGTGTTTCTGAAGCTTTCTTT.

CDR3 nucleotides: TGTGCCAGCAGCTTAGGCGGGCAGCTCTATGAAAAACTGTTTTTT. Translating gives CASSLGGQLYEKLFF. V usage is TRBV5-6 and J usage is TRBJ1-4; no firm D call. The CDR3 has 15 amino acids. Trimming took 2 bases from V and 6 from J, leaving 14 bases between them. Germline assignment: CDR1 SGHDT and CDR2 YYEEEE.

This chain connects TRBV19 to TRBJ2-2; 10 bases agree with TRBD1. Trimming at V came to 6 bases and at J to 6 bases, leaving 10 bases not matched to a gene. The length of the CDR3 is 16 residues. CDR1 is LNHDA and CDR2 is SQIVND in the germline V gene (reference sequence). CDR3 amino acids: CASSSFSGTGAGELFF. The CDR3 bases are TGTGCCAGTAGCTCATTTTCCGGGACAGGGGCCGGGGAGCTGTTTTTT.

The rearrangement joins TRBV2 to TRBJ2-7, with a weak D call TRBD2 (5 bases). CDR1 and CDR2 (germline): SNHLY, FYNNEI. There are 18 residues in the CDR3. Trimming took 7 bases from V and 3 from J, leaving 28 bases between them. The CDR3 region is CASTTPKKTNHGSYEQYF. In DNA form, the CDR3 reads TGTGCCAGCACCACCCCCAAAAAGACGAACCATGGGAGCTACGAGCAGTACTTC.

The chain uses TRBV5-6 and TRBJ2-5; D remains unclear. Between the trimmed V and J ends, which lost 1 base and 1 base, there was a span of 8 bases. The CDR3 length is 14 residues. Germline CDR1 SGHDT, CDR2 YYEEEE. The CDR3 sequence: CASSLYEVQETQYF. The DNA for the CDR3 is TGTGCCAGCAGCTTGTATGAGGTCCAAGAGACCCAGTACTTC.

This clone was recorded once. The J gene is TRBJ1-2, the V gene TRBV7-8, with a weak D call TRBD1 (5 bases). Germline V lookup: CDR1 SGHVS, CDR2 FQNEAQ. V lost 1 base and J 4 bases, leaving 10 bases between the germline ends. The CDR3 runs 14 residues. This CDR3 is CASSLVRDAYGYTF. CDR3 nucleotides: TGTGCCAGCAGCTTAGTCAGGGATGCCTATGGCTACACCTTC.

V usage is TRBV28 and J usage is TRBJ1-1; TRBD1 aligns across 8 bases. With V trimmed by 8 bases and J by 7 bases, 6 bases remained unmatched. This CDR3 region has 12 residues. The germline V gene encodes CDR1 MDHEN and CDR2 SYDVKM. CDR3 loop: CASRTGHIEAFF. CDR3 sequence (DNA): TGTGCCAGCCGGACAGGGCATATTGAAGCTTTCTTT. Combining the CDR3 with reference TRBV28 and TRBJ1-1 gives the whole variable domain DVKVTQSSRYLVKRTGEKVFLECVQDMDHENMFWYRQDPGLGLRLIYFSYDVKMKEKGDIPEGYSVSREKKERFSLILESASTNQTSMYLCASRTGHIEAFFGQGTRLTVV.

The chain carries TRBV7-6 and TRBJ1-3; D possibly corresponds to TRBD1 (6 bases). The CDR3 extends over 16 amino acids. The V end lost 1 base, the J end lost 4 bases, and 14 bases lay between the germline ends. CDR1 and CDR2 from the germline V gene are SGHVS and FNYEAQ. The CDR3 here is CASSLVPGQGGNTIYF. CDR3 in DNA: TGTGCCAGCAGCTTAGTCCCCGGGCAGGGGGGAAACACCATATATTTT.

The chain recombines TRBV7-3 with TRBJ1-2; 8 positions match TRBD1. Germline-derived CDR1 and CDR2 are SGHTA and FQGTGA. Trimming took 6 bases from V and 4 from J; bases not matched to a gene: 4. The CDR3 totals 13 residues. The CDR3 here is CASSQGAGYGYTF. As DNA, the CDR3 is TGTGCCAGCAGTCAGGGGGCGGGCTATGGCTACACCTTC.

The V call is TRBV7-3, the J call TRBJ2-1; the match to TRBD2 covers 13 bases. Per the germline V gene, CDR1 is SGHTA and CDR2 is FQGTGA. The CDR3 sequence is 15 residues long. The V and J ends lost 6 bases and 8 bases, in that order; junction bases with no gene match: 7. The CDR3 DNA sequence: TGTGCCAGCAGTCCCGGACTAGCGGGGGAACATGAGCAGTTCTTC. Translated, it gives CASSPGLAGEHEQFF.

The chain is built from TRBV19 and TRBJ1-1, with D possibly being TRBD1 (6 bases). The CDR3 is 14 residues long. Trimming shortened V by 10 bases and J by 5 bases, and 20 bases separated the two germline ends. Germline-derived CDR1 and CDR2 are LNHDA and SQIVND (reference sequence). The chain's CDR3 is CATSVRDKRTEAFF. The CDR3 nucleotides read TGTGCCACCTCCGTCCGGGACAAAAGGACTGAAGCTTTCTTT.

Details on this clone: One end of the junction fails to match germline, which may point to a read error. The rearrangement uses TRBV6-5 and TRBJ1-5; TRBD1 matches at 10 bases. This CDR3 is built from 15 residues. Germline CDR1 is MNHEY and CDR2 is SVGAGI. The CDR3 DNA reads TGTGCCAGCAGTGACTCGGGACAGGGGAGACAGCCCCAGCATTTT. Encoded protein: CASSDSGQGRQPQHF.

This chain connects TRBV5-6 to TRBJ1-6; no clear D. The CDR3 loop spans 15 amino acids. With 4 bases removed from V and 4 bases from J, the gap between germline ends came to 12 bases. CDR1 and CDR2 from the germline V gene are SGHDT and YYEEEE. CDR3 in amino acids: CASSPDRVYNSPLHF. The CDR3 DNA reads TGTGCCAGCAGCCCAGACCGGGTTTATAATTCACCCCTCCACTTT.